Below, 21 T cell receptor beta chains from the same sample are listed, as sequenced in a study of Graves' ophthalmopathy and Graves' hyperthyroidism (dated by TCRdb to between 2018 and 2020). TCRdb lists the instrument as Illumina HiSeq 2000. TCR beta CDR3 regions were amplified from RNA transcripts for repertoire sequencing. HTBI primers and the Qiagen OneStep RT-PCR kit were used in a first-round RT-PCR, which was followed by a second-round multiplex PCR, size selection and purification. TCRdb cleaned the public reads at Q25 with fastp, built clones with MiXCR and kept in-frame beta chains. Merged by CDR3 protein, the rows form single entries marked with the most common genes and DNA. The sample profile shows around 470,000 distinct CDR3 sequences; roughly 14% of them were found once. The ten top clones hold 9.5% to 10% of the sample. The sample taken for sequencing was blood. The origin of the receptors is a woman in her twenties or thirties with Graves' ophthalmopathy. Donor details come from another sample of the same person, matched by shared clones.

This CDR3 reads CASSFDGRNQPQHF. The CDR3 bases are TGTGCCAGCAGCTTTGACGGTCGCAATCAGCCCCAGCATTTT. The chain recombines TRBV5-4 with TRBJ1-5; D is uncertain. V was pared by 2 bases and J by 2 bases, with 8 bases between. CDR3 length: 14 residues. Germline CDR1 and CDR2: SGHNT and YYREEE (reference sequence).

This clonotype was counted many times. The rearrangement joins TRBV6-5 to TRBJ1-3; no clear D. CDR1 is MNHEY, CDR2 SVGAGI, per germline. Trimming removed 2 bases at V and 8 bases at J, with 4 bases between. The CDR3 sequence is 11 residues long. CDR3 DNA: TGTGCCAGCAGTTACAAGGACACCATATATTTT. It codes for CASSYKDTIYF.

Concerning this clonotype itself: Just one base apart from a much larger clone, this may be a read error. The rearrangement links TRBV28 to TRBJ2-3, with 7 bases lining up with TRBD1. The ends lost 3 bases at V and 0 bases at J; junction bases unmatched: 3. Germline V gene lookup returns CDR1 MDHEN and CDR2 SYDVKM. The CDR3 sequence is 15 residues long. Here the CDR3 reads CASSLGTASTDTQYF. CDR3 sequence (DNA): TGTGCCAGCAGTTTGGGGACAGCTAGCACAGATACGCAGTATTTT.

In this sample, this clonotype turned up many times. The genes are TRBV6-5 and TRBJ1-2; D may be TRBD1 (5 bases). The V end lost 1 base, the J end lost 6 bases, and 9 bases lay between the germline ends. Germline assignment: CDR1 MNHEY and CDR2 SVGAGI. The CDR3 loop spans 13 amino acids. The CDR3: CASSYYIQDGYTF. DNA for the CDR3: TGTGCCAGCAGTTACTATATACAGGATGGCTACACCTTC.

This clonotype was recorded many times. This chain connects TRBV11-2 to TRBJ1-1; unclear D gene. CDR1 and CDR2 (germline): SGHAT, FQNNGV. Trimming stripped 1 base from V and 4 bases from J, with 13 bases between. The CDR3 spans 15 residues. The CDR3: CASSLVGVRTTEAFF. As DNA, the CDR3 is TGTGCCAGCAGCTTAGTTGGGGTACGTACCACTGAAGCTTTCTTT.

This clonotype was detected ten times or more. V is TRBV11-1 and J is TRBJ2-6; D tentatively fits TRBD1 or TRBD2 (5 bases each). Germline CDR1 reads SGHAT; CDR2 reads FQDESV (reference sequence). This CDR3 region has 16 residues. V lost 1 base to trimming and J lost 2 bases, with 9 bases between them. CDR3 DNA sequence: TGTGCCAGCAGCTTAGGGGGACGTACTGGGGCCAACGTCCTGACTTTC. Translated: CASSLGGRTGANVLTF.

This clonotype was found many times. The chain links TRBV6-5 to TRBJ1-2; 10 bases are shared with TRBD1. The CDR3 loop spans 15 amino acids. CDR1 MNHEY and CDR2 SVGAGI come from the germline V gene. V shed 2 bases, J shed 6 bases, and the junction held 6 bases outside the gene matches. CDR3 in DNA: TGTGCCAGCAGTTACATGACAGGGGGCGGAGATGGCTACACCTTC. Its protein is CASSYMTGGGDGYTF.

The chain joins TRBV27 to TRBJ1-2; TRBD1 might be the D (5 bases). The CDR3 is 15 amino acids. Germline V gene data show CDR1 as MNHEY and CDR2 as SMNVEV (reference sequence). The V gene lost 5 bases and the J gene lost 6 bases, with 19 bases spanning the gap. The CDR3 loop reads CASSPRQPLKNGYTF. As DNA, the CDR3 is TGTGCCAGCAGTCCTCGACAGCCCCTGAAGAATGGCTACACCTTC.

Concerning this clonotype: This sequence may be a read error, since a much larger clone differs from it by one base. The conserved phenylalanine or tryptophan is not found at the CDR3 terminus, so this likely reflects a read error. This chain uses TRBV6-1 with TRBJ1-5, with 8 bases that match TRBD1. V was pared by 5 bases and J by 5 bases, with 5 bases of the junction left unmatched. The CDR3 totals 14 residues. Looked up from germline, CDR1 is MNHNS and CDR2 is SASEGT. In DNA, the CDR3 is TGTGCCAGCAGTCGACAGGGGCCGGATCAGCCCCAGCATGTT. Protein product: CASSRQGPDQPQHV.

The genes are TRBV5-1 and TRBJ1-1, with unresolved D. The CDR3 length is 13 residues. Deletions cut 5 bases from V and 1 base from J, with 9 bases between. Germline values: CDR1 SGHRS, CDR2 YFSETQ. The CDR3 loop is CASRSTANTEAFF. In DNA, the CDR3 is TGCGCCAGCAGAAGTACGGCGAACACTGAAGCTTTCTTT.

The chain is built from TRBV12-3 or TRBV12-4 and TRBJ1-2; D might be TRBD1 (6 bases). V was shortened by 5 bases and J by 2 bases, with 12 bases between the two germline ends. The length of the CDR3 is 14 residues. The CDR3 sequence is CASSQGSLNYGYTF. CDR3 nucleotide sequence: TGTGCCAGCAGTCAGGGGAGTTTGAACTATGGCTACACCTTC.

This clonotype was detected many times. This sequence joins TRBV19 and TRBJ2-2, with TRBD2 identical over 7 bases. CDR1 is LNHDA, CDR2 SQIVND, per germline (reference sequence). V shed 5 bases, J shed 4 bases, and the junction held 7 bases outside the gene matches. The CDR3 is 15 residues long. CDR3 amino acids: CASSVVLASTGELFF. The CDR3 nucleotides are TGTGCCAGTAGTGTCGTACTAGCGAGCACCGGGGAGCTGTTTTTT.

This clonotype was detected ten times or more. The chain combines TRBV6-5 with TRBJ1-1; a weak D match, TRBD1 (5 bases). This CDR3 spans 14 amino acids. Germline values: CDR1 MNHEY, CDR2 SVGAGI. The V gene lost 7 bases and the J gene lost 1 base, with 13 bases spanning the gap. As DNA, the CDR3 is TGTGCCAGCACCCGGGGGTACCCGAACACTGAAGCTTTCTTT. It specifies CASTRGYPNTEAFF.

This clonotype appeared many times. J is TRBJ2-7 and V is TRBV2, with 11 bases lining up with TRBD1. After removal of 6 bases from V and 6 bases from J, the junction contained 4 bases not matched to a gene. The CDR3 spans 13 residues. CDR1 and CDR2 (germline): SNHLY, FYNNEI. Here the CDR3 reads CASSADRGLEQYF. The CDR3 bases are TGTGCCAGCAGCGCGGACAGGGGGCTCGAGCAGTACTTC.

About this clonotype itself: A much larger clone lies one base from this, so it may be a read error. CDR3 amino acids: CASSLGDRGNSPLQF. CDR3 coding DNA: TGTGCCAGCAGTTTAGGGGACAGGGGGAATTCACCCCTCCAGTTT. J is TRBJ1-6 and V is TRBV12-3 or TRBV12-4; 11 bases are a match to TRBD1. The CDR3 runs 15 residues.

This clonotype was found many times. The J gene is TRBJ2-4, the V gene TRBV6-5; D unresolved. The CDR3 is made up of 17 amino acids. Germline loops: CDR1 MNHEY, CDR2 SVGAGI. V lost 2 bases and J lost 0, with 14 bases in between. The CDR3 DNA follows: TGTGCCAGCAGTTACGCCCCTGGGGAATTAGCCAAAAACATTCAGTACTTC. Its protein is CASSYAPGELAKNIQYF.

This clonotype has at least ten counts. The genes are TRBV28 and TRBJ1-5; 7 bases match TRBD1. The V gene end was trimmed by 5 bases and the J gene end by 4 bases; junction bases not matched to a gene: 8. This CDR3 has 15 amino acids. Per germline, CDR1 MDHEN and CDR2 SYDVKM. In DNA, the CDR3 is TGTGCCAGCAGTCCAGAGATGACAGGGAATCAGCCCCAGCATTTT. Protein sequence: CASSPEMTGNQPQHF.

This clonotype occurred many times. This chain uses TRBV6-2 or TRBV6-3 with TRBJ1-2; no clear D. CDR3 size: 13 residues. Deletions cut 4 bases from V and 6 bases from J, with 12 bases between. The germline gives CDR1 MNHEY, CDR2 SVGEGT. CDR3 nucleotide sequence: TGTGCCAGCAGTTTAGGAGGTCTCGATGGCTACACCTTC. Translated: CASSLGGLDGYTF.

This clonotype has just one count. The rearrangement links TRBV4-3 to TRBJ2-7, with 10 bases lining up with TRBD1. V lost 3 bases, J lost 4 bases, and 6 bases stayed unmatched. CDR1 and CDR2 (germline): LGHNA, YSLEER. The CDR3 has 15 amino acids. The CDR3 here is CASSQMTGGRYEQYF. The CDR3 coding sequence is TGCGCCAGCAGCCAGATGACAGGGGGCCGGTACGAGCAGTACTTC.

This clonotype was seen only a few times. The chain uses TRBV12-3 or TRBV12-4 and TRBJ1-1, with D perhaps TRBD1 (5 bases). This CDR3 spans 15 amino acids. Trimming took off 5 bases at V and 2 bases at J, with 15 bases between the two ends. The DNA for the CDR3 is TGTGCCAGCAGTCCCCGAGGGGCTTCAAACACTGAAGCTTTCTTT. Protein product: CASSPRGASNTEAFF.

CDR3 in DNA: TGTGCCAGCAGCCTTGCAAGGGGGGGCTTCTACGAGCAGTACTTC. Amino acids: CASSLARGGFYEQYF. The rearrangement uses TRBV11-2 and TRBJ2-7, with a possible D match to TRBD2 (7 bases). The CDR3 has 15 amino acids. The V end was cut by 5 bases, the J end by 3 bases, with 17 bases between. The germline V gene has CDR1 SGHAT and CDR2 FQNNGV.